A selection of T cell receptor beta chains follows, all from one sample in a study of spatial heterogeneity in lung cancer. One entry per CDR3 protein, called by TCRdb with MiXCR from the 5' RACE reads. The sample lists 51,000 or so distinct CDR3 sequences, 7.4% occurring once. Specimen: PBMCs, collected at follow-up. The receptors were gathered from a female donor with early-stage non-small cell lung cancer. Each CDR3 is given with its conserved first and last residue. Each record gives: CDR3 DNA, CDR3 protein, J gene, D gene, clone size, V gene. A D gene is named only where the DNA matches it firmly. The size entry is marked missing in some rows and otherwise reads once, few, many or a size class.

CDR3nt: TGTGCCAGCAGCCCCCGAGCGGGGCCGAACACCGGGGAGCTGTTTTTT
CDR3aa: CASSPRAGPNTGELFF
j_gene: TRBJ2-2
d_gene: TRBD2
abundance: many
v_gene: TRBV9

CDR3nt: TGTGCCAGCAGCTTACAGGGGTGGTTTCCCGGGGAGCTGTTTTTT
CDR3aa: CASSLQGWFPGELFF
j_gene: TRBJ2-2
d_gene: -
abundance: many
v_gene: TRBV11-2

CDR3nt: TGCAGTGCTAGAGACGGGGGGGGCACAGATACGCAGTATTTT
CDR3aa: CSARDGGGTDTQYF
j_gene: TRBJ2-3
d_gene: TRBD2
abundance: many
v_gene: TRBV20-1

CDR3nt: TGTGCCAGCAGTAAGACAGGGACCCCAGATACGCAGTATTTT
CDR3aa: CASSKTGTPDTQYF
j_gene: TRBJ2-3
d_gene: TRBD1
abundance: many
v_gene: TRBV7-9

CDR3nt: TGCGCCAGCAGCTATTACAGGGGGACCGGCGAGCAGTACTTC
CDR3aa: CASSYYRGTGEQYF
j_gene: TRBJ2-7
d_gene: TRBD1
abundance: -
v_gene: TRBV5-1

CDR3nt: TGTGCCAGCAGCTCCGTCAACGGCCCAACGCAGTATTTT
CDR3aa: CASSSVNGPTQYF
j_gene: TRBJ2-3
d_gene: -
abundance: few
v_gene: TRBV7-2

CDR3nt: TGTGCCAGCAGTTCCCTCGAGCGGGGCACAGATACGCAGTATTTT
CDR3aa: CASSSLERGTDTQYF
j_gene: TRBJ2-3
d_gene: -
abundance: many
v_gene: TRBV28

CDR3nt: TGCGCCAGCAGCCAAGATGGAATAACGGATGGGAACACTGAAGCTTTCTTT
CDR3aa: CASSQDGITDGNTEAFF
j_gene: TRBJ1-1
d_gene: -
abundance: many
v_gene: TRBV4-1

CDR3nt: TGTGCCAGCAGTTCCACGTCAGGGGTCGGCGAGACCCAGTACTTC
CDR3aa: CASSSTSGVGETQYF
j_gene: TRBJ2-5
d_gene: -
abundance: -
v_gene: TRBV28

CDR3nt: TGTGCCAGCTCACCGACAGATAACTATGGCTACACCTTC
CDR3aa: CASSPTDNYGYTF
j_gene: TRBJ1-2
d_gene: -
abundance: many
v_gene: TRBV18

CDR3nt: TGTGCCAGCAGTGGCGGGACCCTAGCGGAAAAACTGTTTTTT
CDR3aa: CASSGGTLAEKLFF
j_gene: TRBJ1-4
d_gene: -
abundance: -
v_gene: TRBV28

CDR3nt: TGTGCCAGCAGCAAAGCCCCTAGCGGTTGGAACACCGGGGAGCTGTTTTTT
CDR3aa: CASSKAPSGWNTGELFF
j_gene: TRBJ2-2
d_gene: TRBD2
abundance: -
v_gene: TRBV7-9

CDR3nt: TGTGCCAGCAGCTTAGGACTCGGCAATGAGCAGTTCTTC
CDR3aa: CASSLGLGNEQFF
j_gene: TRBJ2-1
d_gene: -
abundance: many
v_gene: TRBV11-2

CDR3nt: TGTGCCAGCAGTAGACAGGGAGCTAACTATGGCTACACCTTC
CDR3aa: CASSRQGANYGYTF
j_gene: TRBJ1-2
d_gene: TRBD1
abundance: many
v_gene: TRBV2

CDR3nt: TGTGCCAGCAGTTTTAACCCGACAGGGACCGAGCAGTACTTC
CDR3aa: CASSFNPTGTEQYF
j_gene: TRBJ2-7
d_gene: TRBD1
abundance: large
v_gene: TRBV27

CDR3nt: TGTGCCAGCTCCCGATGCACAGGGGGATGGTATGGCTACACCTTC
CDR3aa: CASSRCTGGWYGYTF
j_gene: TRBJ1-2
d_gene: -
abundance: many
v_gene: TRBV21-1

CDR3nt: TGTGCCAGCAGCTTGACCCCAAACACCGGGGAGCTGTTTTTT
CDR3aa: CASSLTPNTGELFF
j_gene: TRBJ2-2
d_gene: -
abundance: many
v_gene: TRBV11-3

CDR3nt: TGTGCCAGCAGCTTTAGGGACAGGGAGACCCAGTACTTC
CDR3aa: CASSFRDRETQYF
j_gene: TRBJ2-5
d_gene: TRBD1
abundance: few
v_gene: TRBV7-9

CDR3nt: TGTGCCAGCAGCTTAGGTTCTGAGCCCCAGCATTTT
CDR3aa: CASSLGSEPQHF
j_gene: TRBJ1-5
d_gene: -
abundance: -
v_gene: TRBV7-9

CDR3nt: TGTGCCAGCTCACCCCAGAGGAACACCGGGGAGCTGTTTTTT
CDR3aa: CASSPQRNTGELFF
j_gene: TRBJ2-2
d_gene: -
abundance: -
v_gene: TRBV18

CDR3nt: TGCGCCAGCAGCTTGGCCCCCCTAGCGGCATACAATGAGCAGTTCTTC
CDR3aa: CASSLAPLAAYNEQFF
j_gene: TRBJ2-1
d_gene: TRBD2
abundance: many
v_gene: TRBV5-1

CDR3nt: TGTGCCAGCAGTTCTATCGGGACTAGCGGGGGGCCTCACTACGAGCAGTACTTC
CDR3aa: CASSSIGTSGGPHYEQYF
j_gene: TRBJ2-7
d_gene: TRBD2
abundance: -
v_gene: TRBV28

CDR3nt: TGTGCCAGCACCAACGATGGCAATCAGCCCCAGCATTTT
CDR3aa: CASTNDGNQPQHF
j_gene: TRBJ1-5
d_gene: -
abundance: few
v_gene: TRBV6-2/TRBV6-3

CDR3nt: TGTGCCAGCAGCTCTGGACTAGCGTCTATGGATACGCAGTATTTT
CDR3aa: CASSSGLASMDTQYF
j_gene: TRBJ2-3
d_gene: TRBD2
abundance: many
v_gene: TRBV6-1

CDR3nt: TGTGCCAGCAGCGCCAGCTTTGTGAGGATTACTTACGGCTACACCTTC
CDR3aa: CASSASFVRITYGYTF
j_gene: TRBJ1-2
d_gene: -
abundance: few
v_gene: TRBV7-2

CDR3nt: TGCGCCAGCAGCCAAGGACACTCCCCGAACACTGAAGCTTTCTTT
CDR3aa: CASSQGHSPNTEAFF
j_gene: TRBJ1-1
d_gene: -
abundance: many
v_gene: TRBV4-3

CDR3nt: TGCGCCAGCAGCTTGGGCCATAGGACCAATGAGCAGTTCTTC
CDR3aa: CASSLGHRTNEQFF
j_gene: TRBJ2-1
d_gene: -
abundance: -
v_gene: TRBV5-1

CDR3nt: TGTGCCAGCAGTTACCACACCGGGACAGCCTCTAGCACAGATACGCAGTATTTT
CDR3aa: CASSYHTGTASSTDTQYF
j_gene: TRBJ2-3
d_gene: TRBD1
abundance: many
v_gene: TRBV6-2/TRBV6-3

CDR3nt: TGTGCCACCTCAGGGGGACGGCCGTTTGGGGCCAACGTCCTGACTTTC
CDR3aa: CATSGGRPFGANVLTF
j_gene: TRBJ2-6
d_gene: TRBD1
abundance: -
v_gene: TRBV19

CDR3nt: TGTGCCAGCAGCACCCGAAGTTATGGCTACACCTTC
CDR3aa: CASSTRSYGYTF
j_gene: TRBJ1-2
d_gene: -
abundance: many
v_gene: TRBV7-2

CDR3nt: TGCGCCAGCAGGAGGGACGGGGGAAATGAAAAACTGTTTTTT
CDR3aa: CASRRDGGNEKLFF
j_gene: TRBJ1-4
d_gene: -
abundance: many
v_gene: TRBV5-1

CDR3nt: TGCAGTGCTAGGGAACTAGCGGGGGGGCCTTCCTCGGTCACAGATACGCAGTATTTT
CDR3aa: CSARELAGGPSSVTDTQYF
j_gene: TRBJ2-3
d_gene: TRBD2
abundance: -
v_gene: TRBV20-1

CDR3nt: TGCAGCTCGGGGCGGGGGGCAGACAATGAGCAGTTCTTC
CDR3aa: CSSGRGADNEQFF
j_gene: TRBJ2-1
d_gene: TRBD2
abundance: many
v_gene: TRBV20-1

CDR3nt: TGTGCCAGCAGCCCTCGGGGATTGAGCACCGGGGAGCTGTTTTTT
CDR3aa: CASSPRGLSTGELFF
j_gene: TRBJ2-2
d_gene: -
abundance: many
v_gene: TRBV11-3

CDR3nt: TGTGCCAGCAGCCCCCGGAGCGGGGGGCCTAACAATGAGCAGTTCTTC
CDR3aa: CASSPRSGGPNNEQFF
j_gene: TRBJ2-1
d_gene: TRBD2
abundance: many
v_gene: TRBV7-2

CDR3nt: TGCAGTGCGACCCCTAGCGGGAACACCGGGGAGCTGTTTTTT
CDR3aa: CSATPSGNTGELFF
j_gene: TRBJ2-2
d_gene: TRBD2
abundance: -
v_gene: TRBV20-1

CDR3nt: TGCGCCAGCAGCCCTGCCCTAATCCAAGAGACCCAGTACTTC
CDR3aa: CASSPALIQETQYF
j_gene: TRBJ2-5
d_gene: -
abundance: many
v_gene: TRBV5-1

CDR3nt: TGTGCCAGCAGCTTAAGTCCGGGACAGGGGCAGGGCTACACCTTC
CDR3aa: CASSLSPGQGQGYTF
j_gene: TRBJ1-2
d_gene: TRBD1
abundance: many
v_gene: TRBV7-3

CDR3nt: TGCAGTGCGCGGCGGACTAGCGGACTAAGCACCGGGGAGCTGTTTTTT
CDR3aa: CSARRTSGLSTGELFF
j_gene: TRBJ2-2
d_gene: TRBD2
abundance: -
v_gene: TRBV20-1

CDR3nt: TGCAGTGCTAAGCTGCCGCTTCAAGAGACCCAGTACTTC
CDR3aa: CSAKLPLQETQYF
j_gene: TRBJ2-5
d_gene: -
abundance: many
v_gene: TRBV20-1

CDR3nt: TGTGCCAGCAGCAAAGCGGGGTCTGAGCAGTTCTTC
CDR3aa: CASSKAGSEQFF
j_gene: TRBJ2-1
d_gene: TRBD2
abundance: many
v_gene: TRBV7-2

CDR3nt: TGCAGTGCTACCGGGACATCCAATCAGCCCCAGCATTTT
CDR3aa: CSATGTSNQPQHF
j_gene: TRBJ1-5
d_gene: -
abundance: many
v_gene: TRBV20-1

CDR3nt: TGTGCCAGCAGCTTACATGGTTTGGGACAGGGGACGGCTTTCTTT
CDR3aa: CASSLHGLGQGTAFF
j_gene: TRBJ1-1
d_gene: TRBD1
abundance: few
v_gene: TRBV7-2

CDR3nt: TGTGCCAGCAGTTACTCGTCAGGGGCTGAAGCTTTCTTT
CDR3aa: CASSYSSGAEAFF
j_gene: TRBJ1-1
d_gene: -
abundance: many
v_gene: TRBV6-2/TRBV6-3

CDR3nt: TGTGCCAGCAGCGTACAGAGCCACACTGAAGCTTTCTTT
CDR3aa: CASSVQSHTEAFF
j_gene: TRBJ1-1
d_gene: -
abundance: many
v_gene: TRBV9

CDR3nt: TGCGCCAGCAGCCAAGATCTGGCGGGGGCCTTCAATGAGCAGTTCTTC
CDR3aa: CASSQDLAGAFNEQFF
j_gene: TRBJ2-1
d_gene: -
abundance: many
v_gene: TRBV4-3

CDR3nt: TGCAGTGCTGGGACTAGCGGGGGCACATTTTTAGGTGATACGCAGTATTTT
CDR3aa: CSAGTSGGTFLGDTQYF
j_gene: TRBJ2-3
d_gene: TRBD2
abundance: few
v_gene: TRBV20-1

CDR3nt: TGCGCCAGCAGCCGGAGCGGGGGGGCAGATGAGCAGTACTTC
CDR3aa: CASSRSGGADEQYF
j_gene: TRBJ2-7
d_gene: TRBD2
abundance: few
v_gene: TRBV5-1

CDR3nt: TGCGCCAGCAGTGGTAGCGGGGGGGCTACCGGGGAGCTGTTTTTT
CDR3aa: CASSGSGGATGELFF
j_gene: TRBJ2-2
d_gene: TRBD2
abundance: -
v_gene: TRBV10-1

CDR3nt: TGTGCCAGCAGCGCCTCCGGACAGTTCGATCAGCCCCAGCATTTT
CDR3aa: CASSASGQFDQPQHF
j_gene: TRBJ1-5
d_gene: -
abundance: -
v_gene: TRBV7-7

CDR3nt: TGTGCCACCAGTGATTCCTATAATGAGCAGTTCTTC
CDR3aa: CATSDSYNEQFF
j_gene: TRBJ2-1
d_gene: -
abundance: few
v_gene: TRBV24-1